The following is a T cell receptor beta chain sequence with its context. V gave up 6 bases and J gave up 5 bases, with 8 bases separating them. Germline loops: CDR1 MNHEY, CDR2 SMNVEV (reference sequence). The CDR3 extends over 12 amino acids. The sample comes from a study of CD8 T cells in Susac syndrome. Random hexamers served to reverse transcribe roughly 0.45 to 1 ug RNA. Each CDR3 protein gets one entry after TCRdb re-called the immunoSEQ multiplex PCR reads with MiXCR. The data contain tens of thousands of distinct CDR3 sequences, approximately 94% of them singletons. CD8+ and CD4+ T cells from blood underwent TCR beta sequencing, which was carried out in a high-throughput format.

This receptor was identified in a human donor in good health. The sample taken for sequencing was CD8+ T cells from PBMCs. The rearrangement links TRBV27 to TRBJ2-1, with D unresolved. This CDR3 is CASSTIDNEQFF. The CDR3 nucleotides are TGTGCCAGCAGCACCATAGACAATGAGCAGTTCTTC.